This TCR beta chain was identified during a study of blood T cell repertoires in COVID-19. For the study at large: COVID-19 samples collected from the United States, Italy and Spain covered acute and convalescent phases. In each case, the material was cDNA or gDNA derived from T cells, B-cell-depleted T cells, or PBMCs.

The CDR3 contains 17 residues. Germline loops: CDR1 SGHAT, CDR2 FQNNGV. In the case of this clone: A junction end diverges from the germline sequence, so it may reflect a read error.

The authors' processing: Nucleated cell counts were estimated from reference gene primer amplification. Assay: immunoSEQ multiplex PCR; the TCRdb copy retains only in-frame clones and omits some. V and J calls and clone size come straight from that table; D and trimming were deduced from the DNA. The sample shows fewer than 250,000 clones, more than 60% of them seen only once. The chain recombines TRBV11-2 with TRBJ2-2; 11 nucleotides line up with TRBD1. The source material was peripheral blood. This clonotype was sampled from a woman aged 45-60 years with acute or convalescent COVID-19. Here the CDR3 reads CASSLGTGGAKTGELFF. The CDR3 DNA reads TGTGCCAGCAGCTTAGGGACAGGGGGCGCGAAAACCGGGGAGCTGTTTTTT.